The source of this TCR beta chain is a study of Ad26.COV2.S vaccination and SARS-CoV-2 variants. Study overall: Vaccine-arm donor from the placebo-controlled COV1001 Ad26.COV2.S trial.

As for this clone: Its target is unknown.

Treatment denoted: roughly 19 received Ad26.COV2.S at low or high dose, single or two shots; roughly five received placebo; per-sample allocation not given. Collection of samples fell on day 63 after the first vaccine or placebo injection. In Boston, an adult donor aged 18-55 years took part. Libraries were prepared by immunoSEQ multiplex PCR; TCRdb keeps only in-frame clonotypes and omits some of them. The sample comprises hundreds of thousands of clones, around 90% of which are singletons, and 12% rests with the top ten. Study-level points and caveats: Vaccine recipients posted higher spike-specific TCR breadth than their placebo counterparts.

The material was peripheral blood, obtained in a trial of Ad26.COV2.S vaccine versus placebo. This TCR derives from a person between 18 and 65 years old who received the Ad26.COV2.S COVID-19 vaccine or a placebo.

The CDR3 loop reads CASSPSGIGSTEAFF. The CDR3 DNA follows: TGTGCCAGCAGCCCCTCGGGAATCGGGAGCACTGAAGCTTTCTTT. The chain carries TRBV7-9 and TRBJ1-1; D ambiguous. There are 15 residues in the CDR3. V was pared by 5 bases and J by 4 bases, with 17 bases between. Germline CDR1 and CDR2: SEHNR and FQNEAQ (reference sequence).